This T cell receptor (beta chain) was identified in a study of CD8+ T cells in alopecia areata. Study information: Each of the treated patients was given oral tofacitinib, 5 to 10 mg twice daily, for moderate-to-severe alopecia areata. Study-wide points: Sequences from scalp samples also cover resident alphabeta T cells of normal skin.

Alopecia areata patients provided lesional scalp punch biopsies and peripheral blood, both collected for the study. PBMCs were stained for CD3, CD4 and CD8, and CD4+ and CD8+ T cells were sorted. Comments on this clone: What it recognizes is unknown.

Investigators isolated RNA and reverse transcribed it into cDNA to act as the sequencing template. Profiled with immunoSEQ multiplex PCR; TCRdb holds only in-frame clones, not every one. This table has 170,000 or so clones, approximately 59% appearing once. Germline lookup yields CDR1 SEHNR and CDR2 FQNEAQ (reference sequence). This CDR3 region has 16 residues. The J segment lost 1 base and the V segment lost 8 bases, leaving 13 bases of the junction unmatched. The sequence derives from a human donor with alopecia areata. Sequences were derived from CD4+ T cells sorted from blood, sampled at week 0. The gene calls are TRBV7-9 and TRBJ1-2; 7 nucleotides agree with TRBD1. CDR3 bases: TGTGCCAGCGTTAGACTCGGGACAGATTATAACTATGGCTACACCTTC. Amino acid sequence: CASVRLGTDYNYGYTF. Complete variable domain (other parts from reference TRBV7-9 and TRBJ1-2): DTGVSQNPRHKITKRGQNVTFRCDPISEHNRLYWYRQTLGQGPEFLTYFQNEAQLEKSRLLSDRFSAERPKGSFSTLEIQRTEQGDSAMYLCASVRLGTDYNYGYTFGSGTRLTVV.